These 6 T cell receptor beta chains came from one sample sequenced in a study of T cell repertoires in aging, cancer and after chemotherapy. The template was genomic DNA from peripheral blood, not RNA. Multiplex touch-down PCR with TRB-A/B primers amplified rearranged V-D-J TRB sequences. TCRdb recomputed calls from the multiplex PCR reads with MiXCR, one row per CDR3 protein. The sample lists 13,000 or so distinct CDR3 sequences; roughly 24% were seen once. Sequenced: blood. These receptor sequences come from a human donor in good health.

The chain links TRBV4-3 to TRBJ1-2, with 7 bases aligning to TRBD1. The germline V gene encodes CDR1 LGHNA and CDR2 YSLEER. The ends lost 3 bases at V and 5 bases at J; junction bases unmatched: 9. This CDR3 contains 15 residues. CDR3 residues: CASSQTGRTYYGYTF. For the CDR3, the DNA is TGCGCCAGCAGCCAGACAGGGCGGACGTATTATGGCTACACCTTC.

This clonotype has more than one count but fewer than ten. The gene calls are TRBV28 and TRBJ2-2, with 8 bases aligning to TRBD1. Germline lookup yields CDR1 MDHEN and CDR2 SYDVKM. J lost 5 bases, V lost 5 bases, and 4 bases had no gene match. The CDR3 is made up of 14 amino acids. CDR3 sequence reads: CASSGQGRTGELFF. As DNA, the CDR3 is TGTGCCAGCAGTGGACAGGGTAGAACCGGGGAGCTGTTTTTT.

This clonotype has only a few counts. The chain recombines TRBV28 with TRBJ1-5; no definite D call. Trimming took 2 bases from V and 5 from J, leaving 13 bases between them. This CDR3 has 15 amino acids. Germline V gene lookup returns CDR1 MDHEN and CDR2 SYDVKM. Here the CDR3 reads CASSLITAGDQPQHF. Here the CDR3 DNA reads TGTGCCAGCAGTTTAATAACGGCTGGGGATCAGCCCCAGCATTTT.

This clonotype has just one count. This chain connects TRBV4-3 to TRBJ2-5; maybe TRBD1 (6 bases). Trimming took 5 bases from V and 3 from J, leaving 10 bases between them. The CDR3 extends over 13 amino acids. Looked up from germline, CDR1 is LGHNA and CDR2 is YSLEER. CDR3 nucleotides: TGCGCCAGCAGCTCATGGACAGAAGAGACCCAGTACTTC. The encoded protein is CASSSWTEETQYF.

This clonotype was counted at least ten times. This chain uses TRBV20-1 with TRBJ2-1, with D possibly TRBD2 on 5 matching bases. The CDR3 is 13 residues long. V lost 3 bases and J 0 bases, leaving 6 bases between the germline ends. Germline V gene lookup returns CDR1 DFQATT and CDR2 SNEGSKA (reference sequence). The CDR3 region has the DNA TGCAGTGCTAGCCGGGGCTCCTACAATGAGCAGTTCTTC. It yields the protein CSASRGSYNEQFF.

This chain links TRBV20-1 with TRBJ2-3, with 10 bases aligning to TRBD2. This CDR3 spans 14 amino acids. The J segment lost 5 bases and the V segment lost 5 bases, leaving 7 bases of the junction unmatched. Germline CDR1 reads DFQATT; CDR2 reads SNEGSKA (reference sequence). In nucleotides, the CDR3 is TGCAGTGCTCTCCTGACTAGCGGGCGAGATACGCAGTATTTT. Protein product: CSALLTSGRDTQYF.